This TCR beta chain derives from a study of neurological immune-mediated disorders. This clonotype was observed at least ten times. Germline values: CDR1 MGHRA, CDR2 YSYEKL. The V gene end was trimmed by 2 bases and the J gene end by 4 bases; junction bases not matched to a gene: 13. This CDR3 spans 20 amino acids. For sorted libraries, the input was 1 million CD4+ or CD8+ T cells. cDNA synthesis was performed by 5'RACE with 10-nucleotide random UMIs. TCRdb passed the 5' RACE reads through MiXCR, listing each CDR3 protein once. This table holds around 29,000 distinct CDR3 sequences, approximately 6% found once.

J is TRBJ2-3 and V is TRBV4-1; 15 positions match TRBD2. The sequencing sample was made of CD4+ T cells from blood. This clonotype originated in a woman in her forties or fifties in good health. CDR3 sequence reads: CASSQLGLAGGPSNPDTQYF. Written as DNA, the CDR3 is TGCGCCAGCAGCCAACTGGGACTAGCGGGGGGCCCGTCAAACCCAGATACGCAGTATTTT.